This entry lists 25 T cell receptor beta chains sequenced from one sample in a study of response to subunit inactivated influenza vaccine. TCRdb passed the RT-PCR reads through MiXCR, listing each CDR3 protein once. The sample holds hundreds of thousands of distinct CDR3 sequences, around 18% seen once. The sequenced sample was PBMCs from blood, obtained 4 to 6 days after vaccination. All receptors derive from a man aged 45-65 years who received an inactivated influenza vaccine.

This chain links TRBV20-1 with TRBJ1-2; D not certain. The V gene's germline CDR1 is DFQATT and CDR2 SNEGSKA (reference sequence). Trimming pared 0 bases from V and 0 bases from J, leaving 5 bases between. This CDR3 contains 13 residues. The chain's CDR3 is CSARDSTNYGYTF. The CDR3 region has the DNA TGCAGTGCTAGAGACAGTACTAACTATGGCTACACCTTC.

This chain uses TRBV5-6 with TRBJ2-5, with 8 bases aligning to TRBD1. This CDR3 comprises 15 residues. The V gene's germline CDR1 is SGHDT and CDR2 YYEEEE. The V gene end was trimmed by 2 bases and the J gene end by 5 bases; junction bases not matched to a gene: 8. CDR3 DNA sequence: TGTGCCAGCAGCTTACGGACAGGGTTGGGGGAGACCCAGTACTTC. Its protein is CASSLRTGLGETQYF.

This clonotype was detected a few times. The gene calls are TRBV10-3 and TRBJ2-7, with 12 bases matching TRBD2. Germline-derived CDR1 and CDR2 are ENHRY and SYGVKD. This CDR3 contains 14 residues. J was trimmed by 3 bases and V by 5 bases; bases with no gene match: 2. CDR3 nucleotide sequence: TGTGCCATCAGTCTACTAGCGGGAGGCTACGAGCAGTACTTC. Its translation: CAISLLAGGYEQYF.

This chain connects TRBV30 to TRBJ2-3; a weak D match, TRBD1 (5 bases). The germline CDR1 and CDR2 sequences are GTSNPN and SVGIG (reference sequence). The CDR3 consists of 15 residues. The V end lost 0 bases, the J end lost 3 bases, and 13 bases lay between the germline ends. The CDR3 here is CAWSVGRTRTDTQYF. The DNA for the CDR3 is TGTGCCTGGAGTGTAGGTAGGACAAGAACAGATACGCAGTATTTT.

The J gene is TRBJ1-2, the V gene TRBV20-1; 7 bases match TRBD1. The junction had 8 bases not matched to a gene; V was cut back by 3 bases and J by 4 bases. In germline, CDR1 is DFQATT, CDR2 SNEGSKA (reference sequence). This CDR3 region has 14 residues. CDR3 region: CSASEGASSYGYTF. CDR3 nucleotides: TGCAGTGCTAGCGAGGGGGCGTCGAGCTATGGCTACACCTTC.

V gene TRBV20-1 combines with J gene TRBJ2-4; D gene uncertain. CDR3 length: 14 amino acids. V was pared by 1 base and J by 0 bases, with 7 bases between. Germline assignment: CDR1 DFQATT and CDR2 SNEGSKA (reference sequence). CDR3: CSARGHLAKNIQYF. The CDR3 DNA reads as TGCAGTGCTAGAGGTCATCTAGCCAAAAACATTCAGTACTTC.

This rearrangement joins TRBV12-3 or TRBV12-4 to TRBJ2-1; D is possibly TRBD2 (6 bases). V lost 5 bases to trimming and J lost 3 bases, with 14 bases between them. The CDR3 has 15 residues. The CDR3 nucleotides read TGTGCCAGCAGTCTCTCTAGGGGACTCTACAATGAGCAGTTCTTC. Its translation is CASSLSRGLYNEQFF.

The chain has TRBV20-1 and TRBJ2-7, with 7 bases aligning to TRBD1. Losses at the gene ends were 3 bases for V and 3 bases for J; bases not matched to a gene: 2. The CDR3 covers 12 residues. Germline CDR1 is DFQATT and CDR2 is SNEGSKA (reference sequence). CDR3 nucleotides: TGCAGTGCTAGCTGGACAGGCTACGAGCAGTACTTC. Protein sequence: CSASWTGYEQYF.

The chain uses TRBV10-3 and TRBJ2-3; tentatively, D is TRBD2 (6 bases). The CDR3 is 16 amino acids. Germline values: CDR1 ENHRY, CDR2 SYGVKD. Trimming removed 4 bases at V and 2 bases at J, with 16 bases between. The CDR3 loop is CAISVGGSVATDTQYF. The CDR3 nucleotides are TGTGCCATCAGTGTGGGGGGTTCGGTAGCCACAGATACGCAGTATTTT.

This clonotype was counted between two and nine times. One junction end disagrees with the germline gene, perhaps due to a read error. DNA for the CDR3: TGTGCTAGCAGCTTATCCGAAACCTCCTACGAGCAGTACTTC. It encodes CASSLSETSYEQYF. The chain uses TRBV7-7 and TRBJ2-7, with D unclear. This CDR3 contains 14 residues. Germline loops: CDR1 SSHAT, CDR2 FNYEAQ (reference sequence).

The chain uses TRBV3-1 and TRBJ2-3; TRBD1 aligns across 8 bases. V lost 4 bases to trimming and J lost 2 bases; unmatched junction nucleotides: 5. This CDR3 is 15 amino acids long. From germline, CDR1 is LGHDT and CDR2 YNNKEL (reference sequence). Here the CDR3 reads CASSRGQANTDTQYF. The DNA for the CDR3 is TGTGCCAGCAGCCGGGGACAGGCGAACACAGATACGCAGTATTTT.

For the CDR3, the DNA is TGCAGCGTTGAAGGCCGGACACCATACAATGAGCAGTTCTTC. As protein: CSVEGRTPYNEQFF. J is TRBJ2-1 and V is TRBV29-1; possible D gene TRBD1, 5 bases. CDR1 and CDR2 (germline): SQVTM, ANQGSEA. Trimming shortened V by 1 base and J by 4 bases, and 11 bases separated the two germline ends. The CDR3 is 14 residues long.

Comment on this clonotype: One end of the junction does not line up with germline, which may come from a read error. V gene TRBV11-2 combines with J gene TRBJ2-7, with 8 positions matching TRBD2. The germline V gene encodes CDR1 SGHAT and CDR2 FQNNGV. The CDR3 length is 14 residues. For the CDR3, the DNA is TGTGCCAGCAGCTTAGACAGCGGGGGTTACGGGCAGTACTTC. Translation gives CASSLDSGGYGQYF.

This clonotype has a handful of counts. This sequence joins TRBV4-3 and TRBJ2-7; D possibly uses TRBD1 or TRBD2 (6 bases each). In germline, CDR1 is LGHNA, CDR2 YSLEER. Trimming took off 4 bases at V and 6 bases at J, with 13 bases between the two ends. The CDR3 has 13 residues. The CDR3 DNA is TGCGCCAGCAGCCCATTAGGGGGAGGCGAGCAGTACTTC. Amino acids: CASSPLGGGEQYF.

The table lists this clonotype with a few counts. V is TRBV5-1 and J is TRBJ2-1; perhaps TRBD1 as D (6 bases). V shed 1 base and J shed 0 bases, with 8 bases lying between them. The CDR3 runs to 15 residues. Germline CDR1 reads SGHRS; CDR2 reads YFSETQ. The CDR3 sequence: CASSLTGISYNEQFF. The CDR3 DNA reads TGCGCCAGCAGCTTGACAGGGATCTCCTACAATGAGCAGTTCTTC.

The chain couples TRBV6-1 to TRBJ1-6; D gene unclear. Trimming stripped 3 bases from V and 7 bases from J, with 7 bases between. The CDR3 extends over 13 amino acids. CDR1 is MNHNS and CDR2 is SASEGT in the germline V gene. The CDR3 coding sequence is TGTGCCAGCAGTGACTACGAAAATTCACCCCTCCACTTT. Translating gives CASSDYENSPLHF.

This chain links TRBV10-3 with TRBJ2-7; 8 bases are a match to TRBD2. There are 19 residues in the CDR3. J lost 4 bases, V lost 3 bases, and 20 bases had no gene match. Germline CDR1 reads ENHRY; CDR2 reads SYGVKD. For the CDR3, the DNA is TGTGCCATCAGTGATCATACGGGAGGGCCGGGTGCTGCCGTGTACGAGCAGTACTTC. Its translation: CAISDHTGGPGAAVYEQYF.

CDR3 nucleotides: TGTGCCACCAGCCTAGGGACAGGGTACGAGCAGTACTTC. Its protein product is CATSLGTGYEQYF. The gene calls are TRBV15 and TRBJ2-7, with 9 bases matching TRBD1. The CDR3 loop spans 13 amino acids. J lost 4 bases, V lost 5 bases, and 3 bases had no gene match. CDR1 is LNHNV, CDR2 YYDKDF, per germline (reference sequence).

This clonotype occurred many times. The rearrangement links TRBV20-1 to TRBJ1-6; D possibly corresponds to TRBD1 (6 bases). The germline V gene encodes CDR1 DFQATT and CDR2 SNEGSKA (reference sequence). The CDR3 contains 13 residues. DNA of the CDR3: TGCAGCCTCGGTCGGGGGCCTAATTCACCCCTCCACTTT. Its translation: CSLGRGPNSPLHF.

The chain combines TRBV4-1 with TRBJ2-1; D possibly corresponds to TRBD1 (5 bases). Germline values: CDR1 MGHRA, CDR2 YSYEKL. The V end lost 0 bases, the J end lost 3 bases, and 12 bases lay between the germline ends. The CDR3 covers 16 residues. The CDR3 reads CASSQDVGLYYNEQFF. As DNA, the CDR3 is TGCGCCAGCAGCCAAGATGTGGGGCTTTACTACAATGAGCAGTTCTTC.

This chain links TRBV5-5 with TRBJ2-1, with 12 bases matching TRBD1. The germline V gene has CDR1 SGHKS and CDR2 YYEKEE (reference sequence). J lost 7 bases, V lost 0 bases, and 5 bases had no gene match. This CDR3 spans 16 amino acids. CDR3 loop: CASSLGPGQGANEQFF. CDR3 nucleotide sequence: TGTGCCAGCAGCTTGGGCCCGGGACAGGGGGCAAATGAGCAGTTCTTC.

This sequence joins TRBV18 and TRBJ1-2, with D unresolved. The CDR3 totals 15 residues. Germline CDR1 reads KGHSH; CDR2 reads LQKENI. V lost 3 bases, J lost 8 bases, and 19 bases lay in between. CDR3 residues: CASSPGDIHGKGYTF. In DNA, the CDR3 is TGTGCCAGCTCACCGGGTGACATTCACGGAAAGGGCTACACCTTC.

This rearrangement joins TRBV20-1 to TRBJ2-7, with D tentatively TRBD1 or TRBD2 (5 bases each). The germline V gene encodes CDR1 DFQATT and CDR2 SNEGSKA (reference sequence). Trimming removed 6 bases from V and 10 bases from J, with 25 bases in between. There are 14 residues in the CDR3. The CDR3 loop reads CSALSTGGGLNQYF. CDR3 nucleotide sequence: TGCAGTGCACTAAGCACAGGAGGAGGTCTTAATCAGTACTTC.

V is TRBV10-3 and J is TRBJ2-7; 9 bases line up with TRBD1. Germline CDR1 and CDR2: ENHRY and SYGVKD. V lost 6 bases and J lost 6; bases outside the gene matches: 12. The CDR3 spans 15 residues. For the CDR3, the DNA is TGTGCCATCAGCGGGGAACAGGGGGCTCTTTTCGAGCAGTACTTC. Its protein is CAISGEQGALFEQYF.

CDR3 nucleotide sequence: TGCAGCGTTGCTGACACGACACGGGAGACCCAGTACTTC. This codes for CSVADTTRETQYF. The chain couples TRBV29-1 to TRBJ2-5; D is uncertain. The germline V gene encodes CDR1 SQVTM and CDR2 ANQGSEA. V was cut by 4 bases and J by 5 bases, with 14 bases left in between. The CDR3 is 13 amino acids.